These 25 T cell receptor beta chains originate from one sample sequenced in a study of human T cells and chemical hapten exposure. Via MiXCR, TCRdb re-called the RACE reads, giving one row per CDR3 protein. Of around 110,000 distinct CDR3 sequences detected, 10% to 12% appear once; the ten largest clones hold 2% to 2.5%. Time point reported: patch test 3, about 24 weeks after DPC sensitization. Noted treatment: therapeutic diphenylcyclopropenone sensitization with weekly scalp DPC. The sample here was whole blood, taken in connection with sensitization to the hapten diphenylcyclopropenone (DPC). The source of these receptors is a woman in her fifties or sixties with alopecia areata. Some clones in this sample may be carry-over from other donors' samples.

This clonotype was found a few times. The rearrangement joins TRBV7-9 to TRBJ1-1; D gene ambiguous. The CDR3 contains 14 residues. Germline V gene data show CDR1 as SEHNR and CDR2 as FQNEAQ (reference sequence). V was cut by 1 base and J by 6 bases, with 12 bases left in between. CDR3 region: CASSLGDGLAEAFF. CDR3 DNA sequence: TGTGCCAGCAGCTTAGGTGACGGACTCGCTGAAGCTTTCTTT. Variable domain in full (rest from reference TRBV7-9 and TRBJ1-1): DTGVSQNPRHKITKRGQNVTFRCDPISEHNRLYWYRQTLGQGPEFLTYFQNEAQLEKSRLLSDRFSAERPKGSFSTLEIQRTEQGDSAMYLCASSLGDGLAEAFFGQGTRLTVV.

This clonotype was detected only a few times. The chain employs TRBV4-2 and TRBJ2-1; possible D gene TRBD2, 5 bases. The V end was cut by 2 bases, the J end by 6 bases, with 11 bases between. The V gene's germline CDR1 is LGHNA and CDR2 YNFKEQ. The CDR3 is 14 residues long. The CDR3 DNA sequence: TGTGCCAGCAGCCAAATTGGTCGGGGCAATGAGCAGTTCTTC. Its translation: CASSQIGRGNEQFF.

The chain links TRBV20-1 to TRBJ2-2; D is unresolved. Between the trimmed V and J ends, which lost 0 bases and 6 bases, there was a span of 11 bases. The CDR3 loop spans 14 amino acids. The germline V gene has CDR1 DFQATT and CDR2 SNEGSKA (reference sequence). CDR3 DNA sequence: TGCAGTGCTAGAGATAGGAGCACTCCCGGGGAGCTGTTTTTT. Protein sequence: CSARDRSTPGELFF.

The chain employs TRBV11-2 and TRBJ2-7; D call uncertain. V dropped 2 bases and J dropped 1 base, with 12 bases sitting between them. Germline V gene lookup returns CDR1 SGHAT and CDR2 FQNNGV. The CDR3 totals 15 residues. CDR3 residues: CASSLSFRQSYEQYF. Here the CDR3 DNA reads TGTGCCAGCAGCTTATCCTTTCGGCAATCCTACGAGCAGTACTTC. The full variable domain, its missing parts supplied by reference TRBV11-2 and TRBJ2-7, is EAGVAQSPRYKIIEKRQSVAFWCNPISGHATLYWYQQILGQGPKLLIQFQNNGVVDDSQLPKDRFSAERLKGVDSTLKIQPAKLEDSAVYLCASSLSFRQSYEQYFGPGTRLTVT.

This sequence joins TRBV27 and TRBJ1-2, with TRBD1 identical over 10 bases. The trim removed 6 bases at V and 8 bases at J, leaving 12 bases unmatched. The CDR3 is 15 amino acids. The germline CDR1 and CDR2 sequences are MNHEY and SMNVEV (reference sequence). The CDR3 coding sequence is TGTGCCAGCAGAAGCTTCCGGGGACAGGGGAAAGGCTACACCTTC. Translated: CASRSFRGQGKGYTF.

This clonotype was seen many times. V and J are TRBV6-5 and TRBJ1-6; D might be TRBD1 (5 bases). V lost 0 bases, J lost 0 bases, and 9 bases lay in between. CDR3 size: 17 residues. Germline V gene data show CDR1 as MNHEY and CDR2 as SVGAGI. CDR3 sequence: CASSYSSGGSYNSPLHF. The CDR3 DNA reads TGTGCCAGCAGTTACTCGTCGGGGGGCTCCTATAATTCACCCCTCCACTTT.

This clonotype was counted at least ten times. J is TRBJ2-7 and V is TRBV14; 7 nucleotides align to TRBD1. The germline gives CDR1 SGHDN, CDR2 FVKESK. Trimming took 3 bases from V and 3 from J; bases not matched to a gene: 5. This CDR3 spans 14 amino acids. CDR3 residues: CASSQWTGHYEQYF. The CDR3 DNA reads TGTGCCAGCAGCCAGTGGACAGGACACTACGAGCAGTACTTC.

This clonotype appeared many times. The chain combines TRBV29-1 with TRBJ2-1, with 10 bases fitting TRBD2. Trimming cost V 7 bases and J 10 bases; bases outside gene matches: 10. CDR1 is SQVTM, CDR2 ANQGSEA, per germline. The CDR3 runs 13 residues. CDR3 DNA sequence: TGCAGCGGCGGGCCTAGCGGGGGACCAGAGCAGTTCTTC. Protein: CSGGPSGGPEQFF.

The J gene is TRBJ1-4, the V gene TRBV20-1; maybe TRBD1 (6 bases). The V end was cut by 6 bases, the J end by 16 bases, with 18 bases between. This CDR3 has 11 amino acids. The germline CDR1 and CDR2 sequences are DFQATT and SNEGSKA (reference sequence). CDR3 amino acids: CSAAAGALQFF. CDR3 DNA: TGCAGTGCAGCGGCAGGGGCCCTTCAGTTTTTT.

This clonotype has more than one count but fewer than ten. The V call is TRBV13, the J call TRBJ2-7, with a tentative D call TRBD1 (5 bases). The germline V gene encodes CDR1 PRHDT and CDR2 FYEKMQ (reference sequence). The germline V and J ends were trimmed by 0 bases and 0 bases, with 9 bases remaining between them. The CDR3 has 15 residues. The CDR3 sequence: CASSLGDTTSYEQYF. CDR3 DNA: TGTGCCAGCAGCTTAGGGGACACGACCTCCTACGAGCAGTACTTC. Full variable domain (rest looked up from reference TRBV13 and TRBJ2-7): AAGVIQSPRHLIKEKRETATLKCYPIPRHDTVYWYQQGPGQDPQFLISFYEKMQSDKGSIPDRFSAQQFSDYHSELNMSSLELGDSALYFCASSLGDTTSYEQYFGPGTRLTVT.

The chain combines TRBV20-1 with TRBJ2-1; D remains ambiguous. The CDR3 has 13 residues. With 5 bases removed from V and 6 bases from J, the gap between germline ends came to 14 bases. Germline V gene data show CDR1 as DFQATT and CDR2 as SNEGSKA (reference sequence). CDR3 DNA sequence: TGCAGTGCTGGACCGGTGAATGGCAATGAGCAGTTCTTC. It translates to CSAGPVNGNEQFF.

This clonotype has only a few counts. CDR3 sequence: CASSLGVGSSYNEQFF. CDR3 nucleotide sequence: TGTGCCAGCAGCTTGGGTGTGGGTAGCTCCTACAATGAGCAGTTCTTC. The V call is TRBV5-5, the J call TRBJ2-1; D gene unclear. V was trimmed by 0 bases and J by 0 bases, leaving 10 bases between them. The CDR3 has 16 residues. Germline CDR1 reads SGHKS; CDR2 reads YYEKEE (reference sequence).

The chain recombines TRBV20-1 with TRBJ2-1; D could derive from TRBD1 or TRBD2 (5 bases each). Germline-derived CDR1 and CDR2 are DFQATT and SNEGSKA (reference sequence). V was shortened by 0 bases and J by 10 bases, with 16 bases between the two germline ends. The CDR3 is 14 residues long. DNA for the CDR3: TGCAGTGCTAGAGATCGGGACCGCCTATTGGAGCAGTTCTTC. Translation gives CSARDRDRLLEQFF.

This chain joins TRBV6-1 and TRBJ2-7; weak D call: TRBD2 (5 bases). The germline V gene encodes CDR1 MNHNS and CDR2 SASEGT. V shed 4 bases and J shed 3 bases, with 10 bases lying between them. CDR3 length: 13 residues. In nucleotides, the CDR3 is TGTGCCAGCAGTGTACCGGGGTTCTACGAGCAGTACTTC. Protein sequence: CASSVPGFYEQYF.

The chain carries TRBV27 and TRBJ2-7, with D possibly being TRBD1 (6 bases). The CDR3 is 14 amino acids. The V end lost 0 bases, the J end lost 2 bases, and 8 bases lay between the germline ends. Looked up from germline, CDR1 is MNHEY and CDR2 is SMNVEV (reference sequence). CDR3 in amino acids: CASSLSEGAYEQYF. The CDR3 region has the DNA TGTGCCAGCAGTTTATCCGAGGGGGCCTACGAGCAGTACTTC.

Remarks on this clonotype: An end of the junction differs from the germline gene, which may be a read error. V gene TRBV6-5 combines with J gene TRBJ2-5; 10 positions match TRBD2. The CDR3 runs to 15 residues. Germline CDR1 MNHEY, CDR2 SVGAGI. The CDR3 DNA follows: TGTGCCAGCACCCTGTCTAGCGGGAGTCAAGGGACCCAGTACTTC. This gives the protein CASTLSSGSQGTQYF.

This clonotype was detected many times. The gene calls are TRBV20-1 and TRBJ2-3; 9 positions agree with TRBD2. The CDR3 runs 17 residues. Germline V gene data show CDR1 as DFQATT and CDR2 as SNEGSKA (reference sequence). The junction had 13 bases not matched to a gene; V was cut back by 0 bases and J by 6 bases. Written as DNA, the CDR3 is TGCAGTGCTAGAGATTTGATGGCGGGAGGGGTCGACGATACGCAGTATTTT. Its protein product is CSARDLMAGGVDDTQYF.

This clonotype was seen a handful of times. The chain has TRBV4-3 and TRBJ1-5; D is uncertain. CDR1 and CDR2 from the germline V gene are LGHNA and YSLEER. V was clipped by 11 bases and J by 5 bases, with 4 bases between them. The CDR3 has 9 residues. CDR3 DNA sequence: TGCGCCCTCTATCAGCCCCAGCATTTT. Protein: CALYQPQHF.

This clonotype occurred once. The chain couples TRBV29-1 to TRBJ2-6, with 8 nucleotides matching TRBD1. Germline values: CDR1 SQVTM, CDR2 ANQGSEA. This CDR3 is 15 amino acids long. J was trimmed by 0 bases and V by 2 bases; bases with no gene match: 0. The CDR3 bases are TGCAGCGTTGAAACAGGGGGCTCTGGGGCCAACGTCCTGACTTTC. Its translation: CSVETGGSGANVLTF.

The sample holds many counts of this clonotype. The CDR3 coding sequence is TGTGCCATCAGTGAGAGCGAGTTAAGGTCGGCTTCTGGGGCCAACGTCCTGACTTTC. Residues: CAISESELRSASGANVLTF. V usage is TRBV10-3 and J usage is TRBJ2-6; D gene unclear. V lost 2 bases and J lost 1, with 18 bases in between. This CDR3 is built from 19 residues. Looked up from germline, CDR1 is ENHRY and CDR2 is SYGVKD.

This clonotype was counted a few times. CDR3 DNA: TGTGCCAGCAGTTTAGCAGGGACCTATCAGCCCCAGCATTTT. Translated: CASSLAGTYQPQHF. V is TRBV12-3 or TRBV12-4 and J is TRBJ1-5; a possible D gene is TRBD1 (5 bases). Deletions cut 0 bases from V and 5 bases from J, with 8 bases between. This CDR3 comprises 14 residues.

The chain uses TRBV6-1 and TRBJ1-1, with TRBD1 as a possible D gene (5 bases). Trimming removed 11 bases at V and 8 bases at J, with 15 bases between. The CDR3 spans 11 residues. Per the germline V gene, CDR1 is MNHNS and CDR2 is SASEGT. CDR3: CASWGGLEAFF. CDR3 DNA: TGTGCCTCCTGGGGGGGGTTGGAAGCTTTCTTT.

This rearrangement joins TRBV5-6 to TRBJ2-1; no clear D gene. Germline V lookup: CDR1 SGHDT, CDR2 YYEEEE. V lost 4 bases to trimming and J lost 4 bases, with 9 bases between them. The CDR3 extends over 13 amino acids. The CDR3 nucleotides read TGTGCCAGCAGCGGCCCCGATTACAATGAGCAGTTCTTC. It specifies CASSGPDYNEQFF. Supplemented by reference TRBV5-6 and TRBJ2-1, the full variable domain reads DAGVTQSPTHLIKTRGQQVTLRCSPKSGHDTVSWYQQALGQGPQFIFQYYEEEERQRGNFPDRFSGHQFPNYSSELNVNALLLGDSALYLCASSGPDYNEQFFGPGTRLTVL.

This clonotype was counted only a few times. The chain combines TRBV9 with TRBJ1-1; D is unclear. Trimming shortened V by 4 bases and J by 3 bases, and 16 bases separated the two germline ends. This CDR3 is 15 amino acids long. Germline CDR1 SGDLS, CDR2 YYNGEE. CDR3 protein: CASSPRMGRDTEAFF. The CDR3 DNA reads TGTGCCAGCAGCCCACGGATGGGGAGGGACACTGAAGCTTTCTTT.

This clonotype occurred a few times. The chain couples TRBV27 to TRBJ2-7; D ambiguous. The CDR3 is 13 residues long. Germline-derived CDR1 and CDR2 are MNHEY and SMNVEV (reference sequence). The V gene lost 5 bases and the J gene lost 2 bases, with 10 bases spanning the gap. In nucleotides, the CDR3 is TGTGCCAGCAGTCCACCCGAAACCTACGAGCAGTACTTC. As protein: CASSPPETYEQYF.